This TCR beta chain was identified during a study of control samples from healthy donors and cancer patients. The CDR3 extends over 19 amino acids. Per the germline V gene, CDR1 is SGHTA and CDR2 is FQGNSA. V lost 3 bases, J lost 5 bases, and 19 bases stayed unmatched. The table came from immunoSEQ multiplex PCR; TCRdb's copy has only in-frame clones and leaves some out. The sample has around 110,000 clones, over 90% seen once; the top ten hold less than 3.5%. V and J are TRBV7-2 and TRBJ2-5; 9 bases are shared with TRBD1. The sequenced sample consisted of blood. This TCR came from a man aged 30 to 45 in good health. The CDR3 nucleotides read TGTGCCAGCAGCTTTCTGGGCTTTGGGATTAACAGGGGGCGGGAGACCCAGTACTTC. This codes for CASSFLGFGINRGRETQYF.